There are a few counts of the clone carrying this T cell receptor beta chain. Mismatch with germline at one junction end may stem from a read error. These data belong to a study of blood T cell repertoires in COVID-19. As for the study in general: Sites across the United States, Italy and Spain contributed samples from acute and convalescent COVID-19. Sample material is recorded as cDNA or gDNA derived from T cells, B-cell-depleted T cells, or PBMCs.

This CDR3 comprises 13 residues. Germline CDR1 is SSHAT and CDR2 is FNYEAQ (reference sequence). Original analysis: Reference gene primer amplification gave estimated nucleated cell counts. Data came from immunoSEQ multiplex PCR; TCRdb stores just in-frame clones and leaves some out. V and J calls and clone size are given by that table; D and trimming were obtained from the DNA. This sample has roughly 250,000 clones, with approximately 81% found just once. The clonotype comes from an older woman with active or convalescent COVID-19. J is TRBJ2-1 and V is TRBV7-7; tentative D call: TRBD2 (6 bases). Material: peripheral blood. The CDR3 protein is CASSLDPAGEQFF. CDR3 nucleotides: TGTGCTAGCAGCTTGGACCCAGCGGGTGAGCAGTTCTTC.